Detailed here is one TCR beta chain. Here immunoSEQ multiplex PCR was the method, and the copy in TCRdb shows in-frame clones only, minus some. The repertoire holds about 100,000 clones, with over 75% as singletons. This CDR3 is built from 14 residues. The germline V gene encodes CDR1 SGHDT and CDR2 YYEEEE. Trimming cost V 6 bases and J 2 bases; bases outside gene matches: 6. These data originate in a study of blood T cell repertoires in COVID-19. The receptor was isolated from a human donor in a cohort sampled during active COVID-19. This rearrangement joins TRBV5-6 to TRBJ1-2; 8 bases fit TRBD1. Sample: peripheral blood. CDR3 region: CASKKGQVNYGYTF. The CDR3 DNA follows: TGTGCCAGCAAAAAGGGACAGGTCAACTATGGCTACACCTTC.